This record covers a single T cell receptor beta chain. Its matching antigen is unknown. The sample originates from a study of OX40 agonist ivuxolimab in advanced cancers. Study overall: In three patients, partial responses were observed, one with hepatocellular carcinoma and two with cutaneous melanoma.

CDR3 length: 15 residues. Trimming removed 4 bases at V and 0 bases at J, with 10 bases between. The germline V gene encodes CDR1 ENHRY and CDR2 SYGVKD. Notes on the study in general: Clones of CD4+ and CD8+ blood T cells grew by week 6 at doses of 0.1 to 3.0 mg/kg.

The table came from immunoSEQ multiplex PCR; TCRdb's copy has only in-frame clones and leaves some out. This sample has about 77,000 clones, with roughly 90% found just once. The chain joins TRBV10-3 to TRBJ1-3; D gene unclear. The receptor was isolated from an adult with an advanced solid tumor such as melanoma, head and neck, liver or kidney cancer. The sample here was CD4+ or CD8+ T cells sorted from blood, taken in a trial of the OX40 agonist ivuxolimab. The CDR3 reads CAISGNTVSGNTIYF. In DNA, the CDR3 is TGTGCCATCAGTGGCAACACCGTCTCTGGAAACACCATATATTTT.